A single sample gave rise to the 30 T cell receptor beta chains below, sequenced in a study of CD8 T cells in ankylosing spondylitis (dated by TCRdb to the late 2010s). What the work shows at the level of the full study, not this receptor alone: A TCR beta motif of 7 or 8 highly homologous amino acid variants appeared characteristic of blood from ankylosing spondylitis patients.

Libraries came from 5' RACE. Reads for this sample came from an Illumina HiSeq 2500. TCRdb trimmed public reads at Q25 via fastp, called clones via MiXCR and kept in-frame beta chains. Rows are combined by CDR3 protein, so each entry shows the most common genes and DNA. The sample records approximately 400,000 distinct CDR3 sequences, 15% to 20% of which are singletons. In total, the top ten clones hold 1% of the sample. These receptors have no known antigen. The sample comprised blood, either unsorted or a sorted T cell fraction (not recorded which). Source of these receptors: a male donor with ankylosing spondylitis.

The chain links TRBV6-1 to TRBJ1-1; no firm D call. Germline CDR1 MNHNS, CDR2 SASEGT. CDR3 length: 15 amino acids. V gave up 0 bases and J gave up 9 bases, with 17 bases separating them. The DNA of the CDR3 is TGTGCCAGCAGTGAAGCAGGGAAAACATTCGGCAAAGCTTTCTTT. Translation gives CASSEAGKTFGKAFF.

The table lists this clonotype with many counts. The chain joins TRBV6-5 to TRBJ2-1, with 8 bases that match TRBD2. Germline V gene lookup returns CDR1 MNHEY and CDR2 SVGAGI. The length of the CDR3 is 16 residues. J gave up 7 bases and V 2 bases, and 10 bases lay outside the gene matches. Written as DNA, the CDR3 is TGTGCCAGCAGTTACGTGGGGGGGACTAGTCTGAATGAGCAGTTCTTC. Amino acid sequence: CASSYVGGTSLNEQFF.

The chain has TRBV6-5 and TRBJ2-5; TRBD2 aligns across 8 bases. V trimming: 0 bases; J trimming: 4 bases; junction bases outside the gene matches: 7. The germline V gene has CDR1 MNHEY and CDR2 SVGAGI. The CDR3 consists of 16 residues. For the CDR3, the DNA is TGTGCCAGCAGTTACTCGGAGCGGGGGATGGCAGAGACCCAGTACTTC. Amino acids: CASSYSERGMAETQYF.

This clonotype appeared a few times. V is TRBV20-1 and J is TRBJ1-2; D remains ambiguous. This CDR3 spans 14 amino acids. The V end was cut by 4 bases, the J end by 4 bases, with 16 bases between. Germline CDR1 is DFQATT and CDR2 is SNEGSKA (reference sequence). CDR3 sequence reads: CSATKGRQSYGYTF. As DNA, the CDR3 is TGCAGTGCTACCAAGGGTAGGCAGTCCTATGGCTACACCTTC.

This sequence joins TRBV5-1 and TRBJ1-1, with 7 bases that match TRBD1. The germline V gene has CDR1 SGHRS and CDR2 YFSETQ. Trimming removed 7 bases from V and 11 bases from J; junction bases left unmatched: 14. The CDR3 sequence is 13 residues long. CDR3: CASPDRSILEAFF. CDR3 nucleotide sequence: TGCGCCAGCCCGGACAGGTCCATACTCGAGGCTTTCTTT.

This clonotype was found a few times. The V call is TRBV28, the J call TRBJ2-3; the match to TRBD1 covers 11 bases. This CDR3 comprises 16 residues. Losses at the gene ends were 8 bases for V and 4 bases for J; bases not matched to a gene: 11. Germline V gives CDR1 MDHEN, CDR2 SYDVKM. CDR3 residues: CASPPGTGGGADTQYF. DNA of the CDR3: TGTGCCAGCCCGCCCGGGACAGGGGGTGGGGCAGATACGCAGTATTTT.

This clonotype came up a few times. V usage is TRBV5-1 and J usage is TRBJ1-3, with 7 bases identical to TRBD1. Per germline, CDR1 SGHRS and CDR2 YFSETQ. V trimming: 4 bases; J trimming: 4 bases; junction bases outside the gene matches: 5. There are 14 residues in the CDR3. CDR3 nucleotide sequence: TGCGCCAGCAGCCAAGGGGGCGCGGGAAACACCATATATTTT. Its protein product is CASSQGGAGNTIYF.

This clonotype was seen a handful of times. This chain links TRBV27 with TRBJ2-1; no reliable D call. CDR1 and CDR2 (germline): MNHEY, SMNVEV (reference sequence). This CDR3 contains 15 residues. V was shortened by 3 bases and J by 6 bases, with 15 bases between the two germline ends. CDR3 protein: CASSFGGSNSNEQFF. The CDR3 coding sequence is TGTGCCAGCAGTTTTGGCGGATCGAACAGCAATGAGCAGTTCTTC.

A few counts support this clonotype. The J gene is TRBJ2-1, the V gene TRBV6-1; 7 bases match TRBD1. The CDR3 totals 14 residues. The V gene end was trimmed by 4 bases and the J gene end by 5 bases; junction bases not matched to a gene: 5. Germline assignment: CDR1 MNHNS and CDR2 SASEGT. The CDR3 DNA reads as TGTGCCAGCAGTGTTGGGACAGCCAACAATGAGCAGTTCTTC. It translates to CASSVGTANNEQFF.

This clonotype was counted ten times or more. The rearrangement links TRBV2 to TRBJ2-7; TRBD2 matches at 8 bases. The germline gives CDR1 SNHLY, CDR2 FYNNEI. The CDR3 runs 11 residues. V lost 8 bases and J lost 3; bases outside the gene matches: 0. DNA of the CDR3: TGTGCCAGCGCGGGGGGCTACGAGCAGTACTTC. Translated: CASAGGYEQYF.

This clonotype was counted many times. This chain joins TRBV12-3 or TRBV12-4 and TRBJ2-3, with 14 bases identical to TRBD2. J gave up 2 bases and V 5 bases, and 6 bases lay outside the gene matches. The CDR3 runs to 17 residues. The CDR3 coding sequence is TGTGCCAGCAGTCCCGGGACTAGCGGGAGCCACACAGATACGCAGTATTTT. Translation gives CASSPGTSGSHTDTQYF.

This clonotype was counted a few times. The V and J genes are TRBV20-1 and TRBJ2-1; D possibly corresponds to TRBD2 (6 bases). This CDR3 has 14 amino acids. The germline CDR1 and CDR2 sequences are DFQATT and SNEGSKA (reference sequence). The ends were cut back, 3 bases at V and 2 bases at J, with 11 bases in the middle. The CDR3 loop reads CSARRGGAYNEQFF. CDR3 in DNA: TGCAGTGCTAGGAGGGGAGGAGCCTACAATGAGCAGTTCTTC.

This clonotype was seen more than once but under ten times. The gene calls are TRBV6-1 and TRBJ1-1, with no clear D. This CDR3 contains 17 residues. The germline gives CDR1 MNHNS, CDR2 SASEGT. V was trimmed by 6 bases and J by 7 bases, leaving 27 bases between them. For the CDR3, the DNA is TGTGCCAGCAGCCTCATAAAAACGGGCGCCTTTAGGAATGAAGCTTTCTTT. Its protein is CASSLIKTGAFRNEAFF.

In its sample, this clonotype was seen a few times. J is TRBJ1-6 and V is TRBV20-1, with a possible D match to TRBD1 (5 bases). The V end was cut by 0 bases, the J end by 0 bases, with 9 bases between. Germline V gene data show CDR1 as DFQATT and CDR2 as SNEGSKA (reference sequence). This CDR3 region has 16 residues. CDR3 in amino acids: CSARDGASSYNSPLHF. The CDR3, as DNA: TGCAGTGCTAGAGATGGGGCGAGCTCCTATAATTCACCCCTCCACTTT.

This clonotype has a handful of counts. The J gene is TRBJ2-3, the V gene TRBV7-2; 9 nucleotides align to TRBD2. The J segment lost 2 bases and the V segment lost 5 bases, leaving 8 bases of the junction unmatched. Germline V gives CDR1 SGHTA, CDR2 FQGNSA. This CDR3 is built from 16 residues. The CDR3 here is CASSRGTSLNTDTQYF. The CDR3 DNA sequence: TGTGCCAGCAGCCGGGGGACTAGCCTAAACACAGATACGCAGTATTTT.

This clonotype was seen more than once but under ten times. The chain recombines TRBV28 with TRBJ2-5; 11 bases are a match to TRBD2. Germline V gives CDR1 MDHEN, CDR2 SYDVKM. V shed 7 bases and J 2 bases; nucleotides not matched to a gene: 6. The CDR3 contains 15 residues. CDR3 loop: CASTGGLAVQETQYF. CDR3 nucleotide sequence: TGTGCCAGCACCGGGGGACTAGCGGTACAAGAGACCCAGTACTTC.

This chain connects TRBV20-1 to TRBJ1-5, with TRBD1 matching 7 bases. J lost 0 bases, V lost 6 bases, and 5 bases had no gene match. The CDR3 consists of 14 residues. Germline V gene sequence: CDR1 DFQATT, CDR2 SNEGSKA (reference sequence). In nucleotides, the CDR3 is TGCAGTGCATCGACAGGGTATAGCAATCAGCCCCAGCATTTT. This encodes CSASTGYSNQPQHF.

This clonotype was counted ten times or more. The chain is built from TRBV5-1 and TRBJ2-1, with D tentatively TRBD2 (5 bases). The V gene lost 4 bases and the J gene lost 8 bases, with 13 bases spanning the gap. The CDR3 totals 13 residues. Germline V gene lookup returns CDR1 SGHRS and CDR2 YFSETQ. The CDR3 DNA sequence: TGCGCCAGCAGCCCCGAAGCGAGGGATGAGCAGTTCTTC. This gives the protein CASSPEARDEQFF.

This clonotype was seen many times. For the CDR3, the DNA is TGCGCCAGCAGCTTTCAAGGGACCTCCTCCTACAATGAGCAGTTCTTC. The encoded protein is CASSFQGTSSYNEQFF. The gene calls are TRBV5-1 and TRBJ2-1; D possibly uses TRBD1 or TRBD2 (5 bases each). The CDR3 is made up of 16 amino acids. V dropped 2 bases and J dropped 0 bases, with 12 bases sitting between them. Per the germline V gene, CDR1 is SGHRS and CDR2 is YFSETQ.

This clonotype was detected a few times. The V and J genes are TRBV5-1 and TRBJ2-7; 9 bases line up with TRBD1. Germline values: CDR1 SGHRS, CDR2 YFSETQ. There are 15 residues in the CDR3. V lost 4 bases and J lost 7; bases outside the gene matches: 12. CDR3 loop: CASSVGGTGISEQYF. The DNA of the CDR3 is TGCGCCAGCAGCGTGGGAGGGACAGGGATTTCTGAGCAGTACTTC.

This clonotype has at least ten counts. The chain carries TRBV20-1 and TRBJ1-5; D call uncertain. The V end lost 1 base, the J end lost 6 bases, and 16 bases lay between the germline ends. This CDR3 contains 15 residues. The germline V gene encodes CDR1 DFQATT and CDR2 SNEGSKA (reference sequence). CDR3 sequence reads: CSARATEVQVQPQHF. The DNA of the CDR3 is TGCAGTGCTAGAGCCACCGAGGTGCAAGTTCAGCCCCAGCATTTT.

J is TRBJ2-7 and V is TRBV20-1; D may be TRBD2 (7 bases). The CDR3 sequence is 14 residues long. Germline CDR1 and CDR2: DFQATT and SNEGSKA (reference sequence). The V end was cut by 1 base, the J end by 0 bases, with 10 bases between. In DNA, the CDR3 is TGCAGTGCTAGAGCCGGGGGGCGCTCCTACGAGCAGTACTTC. Amino acids: CSARAGGRSYEQYF.

This clonotype was detected a few times. The chain is built from TRBV20-1 and TRBJ2-7; TRBD2 is a possible D gene (6 bases). The V and J ends lost 1 base and 5 bases respectively, with 21 bases between them. Germline V gives CDR1 DFQATT, CDR2 SNEGSKA (reference sequence). The CDR3 is 16 amino acids. The CDR3 reads CSARGWTISDLNEQYF. The DNA for the CDR3 is TGCAGTGCTAGAGGTTGGACTATTTCCGACTTGAACGAGCAGTACTTC.

The chain links TRBV5-6 to TRBJ2-5; 12 nucleotides agree with TRBD1. CDR1 is SGHDT and CDR2 is YYEEEE in the germline V gene. The junction had 8 bases not matched to a gene; V was cut back by 3 bases and J by 5 bases. This CDR3 spans 16 amino acids. The CDR3 protein is CASSSPGQGAGETQYF. The CDR3 nucleotides read TGTGCCAGCAGCTCACCGGGACAGGGGGCGGGGGAGACCCAGTACTTC.

This clonotype occurred many times. The chain recombines TRBV12-3 or TRBV12-4 with TRBJ2-7; 10 nucleotides agree with TRBD2. The CDR3 runs to 14 residues. V was pared by 5 bases and J by 7 bases, with 8 bases of the junction left unmatched. The DNA for the CDR3 is TGTGCCAGCAGTCTTAGCGGGGGGTCTCGGGAGCAGTACTTC. As protein: CASSLSGGSREQYF.

V is TRBV6-5 and J is TRBJ1-5; maybe TRBD1 (5 bases). Germline V gene sequence: CDR1 MNHEY, CDR2 SVGAGI. Trimming cost V 2 bases and J 1 base, with 9 bases left between them. The CDR3 has 15 amino acids. The CDR3 DNA reads TGTGCCAGCAGTTACCTGGGGGGGAGCAATCAGCCCCAGCATTTT. It translates to CASSYLGGSNQPQHF.

This chain uses TRBV20-1 with TRBJ2-7; 10 bases are a match to TRBD2. The CDR3 loop spans 14 amino acids. V was pared by 4 bases and J by 6 bases, with 9 bases of the junction left unmatched. Germline CDR1 DFQATT, CDR2 SNEGSKA (reference sequence). The CDR3 coding sequence is TGCAGTGCTAATAGCGGGGGGAATAATCGCGAGCAGTACTTC. Translated: CSANSGGNNREQYF.

Many counts were recorded for this clonotype. V and J are TRBV5-1 and TRBJ1-2; the D is unclear. The CDR3 consists of 12 residues. V lost 5 bases, J lost 5 bases, and 10 bases lay in between. Germline CDR1 and CDR2: SGHRS and YFSETQ. For the CDR3, the DNA is TGCGCCAGCAGTTACCGAGATTATGGCTACACCTTC. Protein product: CASSYRDYGYTF.

The CDR3 nucleotides read TGCAGTGCTAGAGATTTCGGGACTGCAGATACGCAGTATTTT. It encodes CSARDFGTADTQYF. The chain recombines TRBV20-1 with TRBJ2-3; tentative D call: TRBD2 (6 bases). CDR3 length: 14 amino acids. Germline values: CDR1 DFQATT, CDR2 SNEGSKA (reference sequence). With 0 bases removed from V and 4 bases from J, the gap between germline ends came to 11 bases.

This clonotype has ten or more counts. The chain joins TRBV12-3 or TRBV12-4 to TRBJ1-6; D possibly corresponds to TRBD1 (6 bases). CDR3 length: 13 residues. Trimming removed 5 bases from V and 7 bases from J, with 9 bases in between. The CDR3 coding sequence is TGTGCCAGCAGTAGGACAGCAAATTCACCCCTCCACTTT. Its protein is CASSRTANSPLHF.